This TCR beta chain was recorded in a study of beta chain features in type 1 diabetes. For the study at large: The study found patients and healthy donors alike in age, gender and cell yields. The study's findings and limits: Any HLA type influence on TCRB rearrangement was left unresolved here. Type 1 diabetes patients had fewer VDJ junction insertions and more deletions.

This CDR3 region has 17 residues. Germline CDR1 reads MDHEN; CDR2 reads SYDVKM. Trimming removed 9 bases from V and 1 base from J, with 22 bases in between. Since all of the isolated RNA was reverse transcribed, expressed TCRB transcripts were what got sequenced. Some clones are missing from TCRdb's copy, which holds only in-frame ones; the method was immunoSEQ multiplex PCR. The sample contains a few hundred thousand clones, over 12% of which appear only once. This clone was seen a handful of times. Its antigen is unidentified. The clonotype was recovered from a woman aged 18 to 35 in good health. Sequences were obtained from naive CD4+ T cells from blood. The rearrangement joins TRBV28 to TRBJ1-5; D is perhaps TRBD1 (5 bases). CDR3 amino acids: CASTQTGGSWSNQPQHF. DNA for the CDR3: TGTGCCAGTACTCAAACGGGGGGAAGTTGGAGCAATCAGCCCCAGCATTTT.